Listed here is a single TCR beta chain. The sample belongs to a study of blood T cell repertoires in COVID-19. Study-level background: Samples of COVID-19 (acute and convalescent) were obtained from the United States, Italy and Spain. Nucleic acid was either cDNA or gDNA, and it came from T cells, B-cell-depleted T cells, or PBMCs.

Germline CDR1 KGHSH, CDR2 LQKENI. V shed 1 base and J 5 bases; nucleotides not matched to a gene: 7. The CDR3 runs to 15 residues. Study processing details: Reference gene primer amplification in the assay estimated nucleated cell counts. Libraries were prepared by immunoSEQ multiplex PCR; TCRdb keeps only in-frame clonotypes and omits some of them. V, J and clone size were drawn from that table, and D and trimming were deduced from the DNA. The sample records 170,000 or so clones, approximately 84% being singletons. J is TRBJ1-1 and V is TRBV18; 7 positions agree with TRBD1. This clonotype originated in a man younger than 35 with active or convalescent COVID-19. Sequencing was carried out using peripheral blood. As DNA, the CDR3 is TGTGCCAGCTCACCACGACCTGACAGGGCAACTGAAGCTTTCTTT. Residues: CASSPRPDRATEAFF.